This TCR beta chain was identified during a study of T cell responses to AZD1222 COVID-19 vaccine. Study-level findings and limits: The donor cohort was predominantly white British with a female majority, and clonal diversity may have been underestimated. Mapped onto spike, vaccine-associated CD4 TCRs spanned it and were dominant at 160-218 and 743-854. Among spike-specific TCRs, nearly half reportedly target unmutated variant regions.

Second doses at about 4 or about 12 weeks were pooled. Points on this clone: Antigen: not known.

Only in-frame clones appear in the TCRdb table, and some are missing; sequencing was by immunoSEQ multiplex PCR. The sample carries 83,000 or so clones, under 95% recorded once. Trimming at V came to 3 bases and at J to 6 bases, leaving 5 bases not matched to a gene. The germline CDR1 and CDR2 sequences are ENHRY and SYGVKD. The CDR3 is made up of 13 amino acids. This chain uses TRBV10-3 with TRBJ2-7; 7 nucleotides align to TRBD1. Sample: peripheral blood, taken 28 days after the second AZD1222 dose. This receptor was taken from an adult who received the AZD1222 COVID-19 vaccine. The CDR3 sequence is CAISEQDRAEQYF. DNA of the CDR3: TGTGCCATCAGTGAACAAGACAGGGCCGAGCAGTACTTC.